The 18 T cell receptor beta chains below all came from one sample that was sequenced in a study of T cells after yellow fever vaccination. MiXCR, run by TCRdb on the 5' RACE reads, gives a single entry per CDR3 protein. The table lists roughly 62,000 distinct CDR3 sequences, more than 5.5% of them singletons, with under 45% in the top ten. Material: CD8+ T cells sorted from PBMCs, obtained on the day of the first yellow fever vaccination. The receptor set was obtained from a man aged 18 to 30 who received the YFV17D yellow fever vaccine.

This clonotype showed up many times. The chain links TRBV5-1 to TRBJ2-3; 9 nucleotides line up with TRBD2. The V segment lost 4 bases and the J segment 0 bases; nucleotides outside the gene matches: 3. This CDR3 is 15 amino acids long. The germline V gene has CDR1 SGHRS and CDR2 YFSETQ. In nucleotides, the CDR3 is TGCGCCAGCAGCATGACTAGCGGTAGCACAGATACGCAGTATTTT. As protein: CASSMTSGSTDTQYF.

This clonotype was recorded a few times. The gene calls are TRBV12-3 or TRBV12-4 and TRBJ1-5; 8 nucleotides match TRBD1. CDR3 length equals 14 residues. V lost 5 bases and J lost 6; bases outside the gene matches: 6. The CDR3 protein is CASSTGTGRQPQHF. CDR3 coding DNA: TGTGCCAGCAGTACCGGGACAGGTCGTCAGCCCCAGCATTTT.

V gene TRBV9 combines with J gene TRBJ1-3; 8 nucleotides align to TRBD1. V lost 4 bases to trimming and J lost 1 base; unmatched junction nucleotides: 4. CDR1 and CDR2 (germline): SGDLS, YYNGEE. This CDR3 spans 15 amino acids. The CDR3 DNA follows: TGTGCCAGCAGCCCGCGGACAGGGTCTGGAAACACCATATATTTT. It codes for CASSPRTGSGNTIYF.

The rearrangement uses TRBV4-2 and TRBJ2-2, with 9 bases aligning to TRBD2. V dropped 5 bases and J dropped 6; count of bases not matched to a gene: 10. The germline V gene encodes CDR1 LGHNA and CDR2 YNFKEQ. The CDR3 is made up of 16 amino acids. The CDR3 coding sequence is TGTGCCAGCAGCGGCGCTAGCGGGGTTGCGGCCGGGGAGCTGTTTTTT. Translating gives CASSGASGVAAGELFF.

This clonotype showed up just a few times. The chain is built from TRBV19 and TRBJ2-2; TRBD1 matches 8 bases. The CDR3 totals 15 residues. V was clipped by 2 bases and J by 2 bases; unmatched bases: 1. Per germline, CDR1 LNHDA and CDR2 SQIVND (reference sequence). CDR3 protein: CASSIPGGNTGELFF. CDR3 coding DNA: TGTGCCAGTAGTATACCAGGGGGCAACACCGGGGAGCTGTTTTTT.

In its sample, this clonotype was seen many times. The chain has TRBV7-9 and TRBJ2-6, with D unresolved. CDR3 length equals 16 residues. CDR1 and CDR2 (germline): SEHNR, FQNEAQ (reference sequence). The V and J ends lost 0 bases and 1 base respectively, with 7 bases between them. This CDR3 reads CASSLAGSSGANVLTF. The CDR3 DNA sequence: TGTGCCAGCAGCTTAGCGGGGTCATCTGGGGCCAACGTCCTGACTTTC.

This clonotype was observed at least ten times. V is TRBV18 and J is TRBJ2-1; no reliable D call. V was shortened by 2 bases and J by 4 bases, with 6 bases between the two germline ends. The germline V gene encodes CDR1 KGHSH and CDR2 LQKENI. The CDR3 totals 13 residues. The CDR3 region is CASSPGPYNEQFF. The CDR3 DNA is TGTGCCAGCTCACCAGGACCATACAATGAGCAGTTCTTC.

This clonotype has more than one count but fewer than ten. CDR3 nucleotide sequence: TGCGCCAGCAGCCAAGCCACCGGGACCTTGGGTGAGCAGTTCTTC. Protein sequence: CASSQATGTLGEQFF. V is TRBV4-1 and J is TRBJ2-1; either TRBD1 or TRBD2 may fit D (5 bases each). This CDR3 has 15 amino acids. The germline V gene encodes CDR1 MGHRA and CDR2 YSYEKL. V lost 1 base and J lost 9, with 16 bases in between.

V is TRBV12-3 or TRBV12-4 and J is TRBJ2-5; possible D gene TRBD1, 6 bases. The length of the CDR3 is 15 residues. Trimming shortened V by 6 bases and J by 4 bases, and 18 bases separated the two germline ends. In nucleotides, the CDR3 is TGTGCCAGCAGATCCAGGGGCACGGCGCGAGAGACCCAGTACTTC. Its protein product is CASRSRGTARETQYF.

J is TRBJ1-4 and V is TRBV5-1; 10 bases match TRBD1. CDR1 SGHRS and CDR2 YFSETQ come from the germline V gene. This CDR3 spans 16 amino acids. J gave up 6 bases and V 2 bases, and 7 bases lay outside the gene matches. The CDR3 nucleotides read TGCGCCAGCAGCTTCGGGACAGGGGTGAAGCATGAAAAACTGTTTTTT. Translating it yields CASSFGTGVKHEKLFF. The full variable domain, in which reference TRBV5-1 and TRBJ1-4 provide the parts outside the CDR3, is KAGVTQTPRYLIKTRGQQVTLSCSPISGHRSVSWYQQTPGQGLQFLFEYFSETQRNKGNFPGRFSGRQFSNSRSEMNVSTLELGDSALYLCASSFGTGVKHEKLFFGSGTQLSVL.

This clonotype was counted ten times or more. The genes are TRBV9 and TRBJ1-5, with TRBD1 matching 7 bases. Germline V gene lookup returns CDR1 SGDLS and CDR2 YYNGEE. Germline trimming cut 3 bases from V and 0 bases from J; bases unmatched to any gene: 3. The CDR3 contains 15 residues. As DNA, the CDR3 is TGTGCCAGCAGCGAAACAGGGGATAGCAATCAGCCCCAGCATTTT. This translates into CASSETGDSNQPQHF. Looking up the rest from reference TRBV9 and TRBJ1-5 gives the full variable domain: DSGVTQTPKHLITATGQRVTLRCSPRSGDLSVYWYQQSLDQGLQFLIQYYNGEERAKGNILERFSAQQFPDLHSELNLSSLELGDSALYFCASSETGDSNQPQHFGDGTRLSIL.

J is TRBJ2-7 and V is TRBV5-1; TRBD2 matches 8 bases. The CDR3 sequence is 13 residues long. From germline, CDR1 is SGHRS and CDR2 YFSETQ. Unmatched junction bases numbered 6, after V lost 4 bases and J lost 6 bases. CDR3 nucleotide sequence: TGCGCCAGCAGCCTGACTAGCGTCGGCGAGCAGTACTTC. It is translated as CASSLTSVGEQYF.

The chain is built from TRBV7-9 and TRBJ2-5; D possibly corresponds to TRBD1 (6 bases). The CDR3 contains 15 residues. Germline V gives CDR1 SEHNR, CDR2 FQNEAQ (reference sequence). Trimming stripped 5 bases from V and 2 bases from J, with 15 bases between. CDR3 in DNA: TGTGCCAGCAGCCCCACCCAGGGGCCGCAAGAGACCCAGTACTTC. Translation: CASSPTQGPQETQYF.

This clonotype appeared many times. The chain uses TRBV6-2 or TRBV6-3 and TRBJ2-5, with 12 positions matching TRBD2. The J segment lost 3 bases and the V segment lost 6 bases, leaving 2 bases of the junction unmatched. The CDR3 spans 14 residues. Looked up from germline, CDR1 is MNHEY and CDR2 is SVGEGT. The chain's CDR3 is CASRGLAGEETQYF. Here the CDR3 DNA reads TGTGCCAGCAGGGGACTAGCGGGTGAAGAGACCCAGTACTTC.

This clonotype has more than one count but fewer than ten. The chain has TRBV7-8 and TRBJ1-2, with 9 bases that match TRBD1. The CDR3 runs 14 residues. Germline CDR1 SGHVS, CDR2 FQNEAQ. Trimming removed 5 bases from V and 5 bases from J; junction bases left unmatched: 6. CDR3 nucleotide sequence: TGTGCCAGCAGCCTAAGGACAGGGGTGTATGGCTACACCTTC. It translates to CASSLRTGVYGYTF. Full variable domain (missing parts from reference TRBV7-8 and TRBJ1-2): GAGVSQSPRYKVAKRGQDVALRCDPISGHVSLFWYQQALGQGPEFLTYFQNEAQLDKSGLPSDRFFAERPEGSVSTLKIQRTQQEDSAVYLCASSLRTGVYGYTFGSGTRLTVV.

This clonotype was counted a few times. The chain employs TRBV7-8 and TRBJ2-3, with D possibly being TRBD2 (6 bases). CDR3 length equals 15 residues. Germline V gene data show CDR1 as SGHVS and CDR2 as FQNEAQ. V was clipped by 4 bases and J by 6 bases, with 17 bases between them. CDR3 nucleotides: TGTGCCAGCAGCTCCCTTCCCGGAGGGTCCGATACGCAGTATTTT. Translating it yields CASSSLPGGSDTQYF.

Concerning this clonotype itself: Given a much more abundant clone one base away, this may be a read error. The chain combines TRBV4-1 with TRBJ2-1; 8 positions match TRBD1. CDR1 MGHRA and CDR2 YSYEKL come from the germline V gene. The CDR3 runs to 17 residues. Trimming removed 5 bases from V and 3 bases from J; junction bases left unmatched: 12. As DNA, the CDR3 is TGCGCCAGCAGCTTTAGACAGGGGCGGATGGGCTACAATGAGCAGTTCTTC. Protein sequence: CASSFRQGRMGYNEQFF.

This clonotype was picked up many times. This rearrangement joins TRBV6-5 to TRBJ2-4, with D perhaps TRBD1 or TRBD2 (5 bases each). This CDR3 comprises 17 residues. V dropped 4 bases and J dropped 6 bases, with 22 bases sitting between them. Germline V gene data show CDR1 as MNHEY and CDR2 as SVGAGI. The CDR3, as DNA: TGTGCCAGCAGTTCCCACCCGGGGCCGGCCACCGGAAACATTCAGTACTTC. This translates into CASSSHPGPATGNIQYF.